The 30 T cell receptor beta chains below were found in one sample sequenced in a study of vaccination and CD4 T cells after COVID-19 (dated by TCRdb to between 2021 and 2023). The treatment or condition label of this sample denotes: roughly 10-day PBMC culture with coronavirus spike peptide pools or control peptides (ViraFEST assay). CD4+ T cells from unexposed donors were collected before the COVID-19 pandemic (2011-2018). Their specific antigens are unknown. The method behind the library was PCR. Reads for this sample came from an Illumina iSeq 100. DNA from cultured CD4+ T cells was subjected to TCR sequencing with the Oncomine TCR Beta short-read assay at the Johns Hopkins FTIC core. TCRdb itself trimmed the public reads at Q25 with fastp, ran MiXCR and retained productive beta chains. For every CDR3 protein sequence, its rows merge into one entry that carries the most common genes and DNA. For this sample there are under 7,000 distinct CDR3 sequences; roughly 27% appear just once. The ten biggest clones cover approximately 18% of the sample.

Sequencing input: CD4+ T cells from blood, cultured in vitro. Receptor source: a human donor in good health.

This clonotype is categorized as medium-sized (0.01 to 0.1%). The V gene is TRBV27, the J gene TRBJ2-5; D may be TRBD2 (5 bases). This CDR3 has 14 amino acids. V lost 3 bases to trimming and J lost 5 bases, with 13 bases between them. Looked up from germline, CDR1 is MNHEY and CDR2 is SMNVEV (reference sequence). CDR3 sequence reads: CASSLASMFETQYF. In DNA, the CDR3 is TGTGCCAGCAGTTTGGCTAGCATGTTTGAGACCCAGTACTTC.

A few counts support this clonotype. V gene TRBV5-5 combines with J gene TRBJ1-1; D gene unclear. The CDR3 is made up of 13 amino acids. Germline loops: CDR1 SGHKS, CDR2 YYEKEE (reference sequence). V was shortened by 0 bases and J by 7 bases, with 10 bases between the two germline ends. CDR3 bases: TGTGCCAGCAGCTTGGCTTCGCTAAATGAAGCTTTCTTT. As protein: CASSLASLNEAFF.

By sample share, this clonotype is medium-sized. The V gene is TRBV20-1, the J gene TRBJ2-1; D perhaps matches TRBD2 (6 bases). V lost 1 base and J 10 bases, leaving 23 bases between the germline ends. Per the germline V gene, CDR1 is DFQATT and CDR2 is SNEGSKA (reference sequence). The CDR3 extends over 16 amino acids. The DNA of the CDR3 is TGCAGTGCTAGAGTTGGAGGGGATGGAGTACAATGGGAGCAGTTCTTC. Translated: CSARVGGDGVQWEQFF.

The rearrangement links TRBV2 to TRBJ2-5, with D possibly matching TRBD1 (5 bases). This CDR3 is 12 amino acids long. V was trimmed by 7 bases and J by 4 bases, leaving 10 bases between them. Germline lookup yields CDR1 SNHLY and CDR2 FYNNEI. CDR3 protein: CASIRGRETQYF. In nucleotides, the CDR3 is TGTGCCAGCATAAGGGGCCGAGAGACCCAGTACTTC.

The chain carries TRBV27 and TRBJ1-2; D might be TRBD1 (5 bases). The V gene's germline CDR1 is MNHEY and CDR2 SMNVEV (reference sequence). Trimming removed 2 bases at V and 8 bases at J, with 18 bases between. The CDR3 contains 15 residues. CDR3 in amino acids: CASSLGGNLFWGYTF. DNA of the CDR3: TGTGCCAGCAGTTTAGGGGGGAACCTTTTTTGGGGCTACACCTTC.

This clonotype appeared a few times. V gene TRBV7-3 combines with J gene TRBJ2-7; maybe TRBD2 (6 bases). Germline V lookup: CDR1 SGHTA, CDR2 FQGTGA. Trimming took off 2 bases at V and 2 bases at J, with 10 bases between the two ends. This CDR3 region has 14 residues. The CDR3 is CASSLDGGPYEQYF. CDR3 sequence (DNA): TGTGCCAGCAGCTTAGATGGAGGGCCCTACGAGCAGTACTTC.

V is TRBV6-4 and J is TRBJ2-2, with TRBD2 matching over 11 bases. This CDR3 contains 17 residues. CDR1 MRHNA and CDR2 SNTAGT come from the germline V gene. V lost 0 bases, J lost 3 bases, and 3 bases stayed unmatched. The CDR3 protein is CASSDSTSGDDTGELFF. CDR3 nucleotides: TGTGCCAGCAGTGACTCGACTAGCGGGGATGACACCGGGGAGCTGTTTTTT.

This chain uses TRBV5-4 with TRBJ1-6; D unresolved. CDR1 and CDR2 (germline): SGHNT, YYREEE (reference sequence). Trimming left V 10 bases short and J 5 bases short, with 13 bases between. The CDR3 loop spans 13 amino acids. For the CDR3, the DNA is TGTGCCCTCGGAGGGCAGGATAATTCACCCCTCCACTTT. It specifies CALGGQDNSPLHF.

This clonotype has a handful of counts. Written as DNA, the CDR3 is TGTGCCACCAGTGATTCCGGGAGGGCCAACGTCCTGACTTTC. This gives the protein CATSDSGRANVLTF. This chain joins TRBV24-1 and TRBJ2-6; D is perhaps TRBD2 (5 bases). Germline V gene data show CDR1 as KGHDR and CDR2 as SFDVKD. The V gene lost 2 bases and the J gene lost 5 bases, with 6 bases spanning the gap. This CDR3 is built from 14 residues.

The V call is TRBV5-1, the J call TRBJ1-1, with TRBD1 matching 10 bases. Per germline, CDR1 SGHRS and CDR2 YFSETQ. This CDR3 has 13 residues. J was trimmed by 6 bases and V by 4 bases; bases with no gene match: 3. The CDR3 DNA is TGCGCCAGCAGCCCAGGACAGGGGGCTGAAGCTTTCTTT. Translating it yields CASSPGQGAEAFF.

The chain has TRBV10-3 and TRBJ2-2; no reliable D call. The germline V gene has CDR1 ENHRY and CDR2 SYGVKD. CDR3 length: 14 residues. V was cut by 2 bases and J by 0 bases, with 4 bases left in between. This chain's CDR3 is CAISEGSNTGELFF. The CDR3 region has the DNA TGTGCCATCAGTGAGGGGTCGAACACCGGGGAGCTGTTTTTT.

This clonotype turned up a few times. The CDR3 nucleotides are TGTGCCAGCAGCTTGGGGGCCCGGGGCAGGGTAGGGTACGAGCAGTACTTC. This gives the protein CASSLGARGRVGYEQYF. The chain employs TRBV7-8 and TRBJ2-7, with a tentative D call TRBD1 (6 bases). Trimming removed 3 bases from V and 4 bases from J, with 22 bases in between. The CDR3 covers 17 residues. Germline CDR1 reads SGHVS; CDR2 reads FQNEAQ.

On this clonotype itself: Because the CDR3 is missing its conserved closing phenylalanine or tryptophan, this is likely a read error. The V gene is TRBV6-4, the J gene TRBJ1-1; D is unresolved. Germline V gene sequence: CDR1 MRHNA, CDR2 SNTAGT. V gave up 2 bases and J gave up 10 bases, with 20 bases separating them. The CDR3 totals 15 residues. For the CDR3, the DNA is TGTGCCAGCAGTGACGACGGGTCCTCCTTTGGTCGAGCTTTCCTT. Translated: CASSDDGSSFGRAFL.

The chain employs TRBV4-2 and TRBJ2-7; 10 bases match TRBD1. Unmatched junction bases numbered 11, after V lost 3 bases and J lost 3 bases. Looked up from germline, CDR1 is LGHNA and CDR2 is YNFKEQ. This CDR3 spans 17 amino acids. The CDR3 nucleotides read TGTGCCAGCAGCCAGGTCCTCGGGACAGGGGACTTCTACGAGCAGTACTTC. It specifies CASSQVLGTGDFYEQYF.

About this clonotype: This may stem from a read error, because a much larger clone lies one nucleotide away. DNA of the CDR3: TGCAGTGCTAGAGGGACAGGGGACGCCTATGGCTACACCTTC. It specifies CSARGTGDAYGYTF. The chain couples TRBV20-1 to TRBJ1-2; the match to TRBD1 covers 9 bases. CDR3 size: 14 residues. V gave up 1 base and J gave up 4 bases; unmatched junction bases: 4. From germline, CDR1 is DFQATT and CDR2 SNEGSKA (reference sequence).

The chain joins TRBV20-1 to TRBJ2-1; a weak D match, TRBD2 (7 bases). Germline loops: CDR1 DFQATT, CDR2 SNEGSKA (reference sequence). Trimming shortened V by 1 base and J by 6 bases, and 13 bases separated the two germline ends. This CDR3 region has 14 residues. The CDR3 protein is CSARGWGGLNEQFF. The CDR3 DNA sequence: TGCAGTGCTAGAGGGTGGGGGGGCCTCAATGAGCAGTTCTTC.

This clonotype has only a few counts. The CDR3 DNA follows: TGTGCCATCAGTTCCGGTGGACAGGGGACTTACAATGAGCAGTTCTTC. The encoded protein is CAISSGGQGTYNEQFF. This chain uses TRBV10-3 with TRBJ2-1, with TRBD1 matching over 9 bases. Germline-derived CDR1 and CDR2 are ENHRY and SYGVKD. The CDR3 runs 16 residues. V shed 5 bases, J shed 4 bases, and the junction held 9 bases outside the gene matches.

The V and J genes are TRBV6-1 and TRBJ2-7, with D possibly being TRBD1 (5 bases). Germline V gene sequence: CDR1 MNHNS, CDR2 SASEGT. The CDR3 is 12 residues long. Trimming removed 7 bases at V and 3 bases at J, with 10 bases between. Here the CDR3 reads CASTADSYEQYF. For the CDR3, the DNA is TGTGCCAGCACCGCCGACAGCTACGAGCAGTACTTC.

In DNA, the CDR3 is TGTGCCAGCAGTTACTCGAATCCGGGAACCTACGAGCAGTACTTC. It yields the protein CASSYSNPGTYEQYF. The V call is TRBV6-5, the J call TRBJ2-7; a possible D gene is TRBD2 (5 bases). CDR3 length: 15 residues. Looked up from germline, CDR1 is MNHEY and CDR2 is SVGAGI. Trimming cost V 0 bases and J 2 bases, with 11 bases left between them.

This clonotype was seen more than once but under ten times. Relative to the germline gene, one junction end is altered; a read error may explain this. The V and J genes are TRBV6-1 and TRBJ1-1, with 7 nucleotides matching TRBD1. This CDR3 contains 12 residues. CDR1 and CDR2 (germline): MNHNS, SASEGT. CDR3 loop: CAGRQGRTEAFF. The CDR3 DNA reads as TGTGCCGGCAGACAGGGAAGGACTGAAGCTTTCTTT.

This chain links TRBV10-1 with TRBJ1-1; D not certain. From germline, CDR1 is WNHNN and CDR2 SYGVQD (reference sequence). Trimming left V 8 bases short and J 1 base short, with 8 bases between. CDR3 length: 12 amino acids. CDR3 bases: TGCGCCAGCCGCGCAGGGAACACTGAAGCTTTCTTT. Translating gives CASRAGNTEAFF.

This clonotype is judged medium-sized (0.01 to 0.1%). This chain links TRBV20-1 with TRBJ1-1; 11 bases match TRBD1. Per the germline V gene, CDR1 is DFQATT and CDR2 is SNEGSKA (reference sequence). This CDR3 has 13 residues. The V and J ends lost 5 bases and 5 bases, in that order; junction bases with no gene match: 4. The CDR3 bases are TGCAGTGCTCCCGGGACAGGGGGTACTGAAGCTTTCTTT. This gives the protein CSAPGTGGTEAFF.

By its share, this clonotype is medium-sized. The V and J genes are TRBV20-1 and TRBJ1-2; 7 bases match TRBD1. Germline V gene sequence: CDR1 DFQATT, CDR2 SNEGSKA (reference sequence). Losses at the gene ends were 0 bases for V and 14 bases for J; bases not matched to a gene: 12. This CDR3 spans 13 amino acids. Written as DNA, the CDR3 is TGCAGTGCTAGAGACTTTCCGACAGGGCTGGAAACCTTC. This codes for CSARDFPTGLETF.

This clonotype was observed a handful of times. The V gene is TRBV6-1, the J gene TRBJ2-3; D is unresolved. The ends were cut back, 7 bases at V and 1 base at J, with 9 bases in the middle. The CDR3 is 13 amino acids. CDR1 and CDR2 from the germline V gene are MNHNS and SASEGT. The CDR3 coding sequence is TGTGCCAGCACCATGGAGCGCACAGATACGCAGTATTTT. Translating it yields CASTMERTDTQYF.

This clonotype occurred a few times. The chain carries TRBV2 and TRBJ1-2; tentatively, D is TRBD1 (6 bases). Germline loops: CDR1 SNHLY, CDR2 FYNNEI. The length of the CDR3 is 14 residues. V was cut by 4 bases and J by 5 bases, with 14 bases left in between. The CDR3 region is CASSAGTNPYGYTF. The CDR3 bases are TGTGCCAGCAGTGCCGGGACAAATCCGTATGGCTACACCTTC.

The chain combines TRBV5-1 with TRBJ2-7; possible D gene TRBD1, 5 bases. The CDR3 runs to 14 residues. Trimming shortened V by 4 bases and J by 3 bases, and 14 bases separated the two germline ends. The germline gives CDR1 SGHRS, CDR2 YFSETQ. The CDR3 is CASSQAGWGYEQYF. Here the CDR3 DNA reads TGCGCCAGCAGCCAGGCAGGGTGGGGCTACGAGCAGTACTTC.

This clonotype has only a few counts. The rearrangement links TRBV25-1 to TRBJ1-1, with D unresolved. Trimming took 1 base from V and 4 from J, leaving 10 bases between them. The length of the CDR3 is 14 residues. Germline-derived CDR1 and CDR2 are MGHDK and SYGVNS. This CDR3 reads CASSESVGSTEAFF. CDR3 DNA: TGTGCCAGCAGTGAATCGGTTGGGAGCACTGAAGCTTTCTTT. The full variable domain, rest sourced from reference TRBV25-1 and TRBJ1-1, is EADIYQTPRYLVIGTGKKITLECSQTMGHDKMYWYQQDPGMELHLIHYSYGVNSTEKGDLSSESTVSRIRTEHFPLTLESARPSHTSQYLCASSESVGSTEAFFGQGTRLTVV.

This clonotype was seen a few times. The chain links TRBV20-1 to TRBJ2-3, with 12 bases identical to TRBD2. The length of the CDR3 is 13 residues. CDR1 DFQATT and CDR2 SNEGSKA come from the germline V gene (reference sequence). With V trimmed by 4 bases and J by 4 bases, 0 bases remained unmatched. This CDR3 is CSATSGGADTQYF. The DNA of the CDR3 is TGCAGTGCTACTAGCGGGGGGGCAGATACGCAGTATTTT.

This clonotype was seen a handful of times. This rearrangement joins TRBV6-4 to TRBJ2-3; D may match TRBD1 or TRBD2 (6 bases each). The CDR3 runs to 14 residues. The germline V gene encodes CDR1 MRHNA and CDR2 SNTAGT. V lost 5 bases to trimming and J lost 9 bases, with 18 bases between them. This CDR3 is CASSSDGGGTTQYF. For the CDR3, the DNA is TGTGCCAGCAGTTCCGACGGAGGGGGAACGACGCAGTATTTT.

This clonotype appeared a few times. V usage is TRBV29-1 and J usage is TRBJ1-1; no clear D. This CDR3 spans 12 amino acids. CDR1 and CDR2 (germline): SQVTM, ANQGSEA. V was shortened by 4 bases and J by 6 bases, with 12 bases between the two germline ends. The CDR3 here is CSVVRSEAEAFF. The CDR3 DNA is TGCAGCGTTGTAAGGTCGGAGGCTGAAGCTTTCTTT.